This T cell receptor beta chain was retrieved from a study of shared clonotypes between healthy human individuals (dated by TCRdb to the early 2020s). Background for the entire study: A couple of women and a few men aged 18 to 49 years were included in the cohort. For each donor, CD4 naive and CD4 memory were each given three plates, CD8 naive was given two plates, and CD8 memory was given one plate. Blood TCR repertoires of a handful of healthy adults were deeply sequenced to estimate repertoire size and the extent of clonotype sharing between individuals. Different laboratories and diverse techniques were used to prepare libraries and sequence TCR repertoires, to increase sequencing depth and limit assay-specific biases. Each donor's leukapheresis produced roughly between roughly 0.85 and 10 billion PBMCs. Results the study describes overall, beyond this receptor: Sampling was limited to blood, and TCR repertoires in tissue likely differ from TCR repertoires in blood. Larger estimated clonotype richness was generally found for naive subsets than for memory subsets. Based on pairwise subsampling, the degree of clonotype sharing among donors was expected to be affected by sequencing depth. Because the study included a small number of donors, the genetic and exposure-history diversity represented was limited. Higher generation probabilities were observed for clonotypes shared by all four sorted-subset donors than for non-shared clonotypes. Sharing across a few donors was observed for around 5% of naive CD4, under 4% of naive CD8, roughly 2.4% of memory CD4, and about 0.4% of memory CD8 clonotypes. Incomplete sequencing was indicated by rarefaction of sorted-subset datasets, despite the large sequencing depth.

Using the deep immunoSEQ assay, TCR CDR3 regions were amplified from genomic DNA by multiplex PCR. Extracted genomic DNA from each cell subset was spread evenly across all wells of several immunoSEQ 96-well plates, with each plate serving as a replicate. For sorted subsets, around 200 ng genomic DNA, equal to 30,000 or so T cell genomes, was loaded into each replicate PCR. The purified libraries were quantified using a Qubit 3.0 fluorometer, sized with a Bioanalyzer 2100, and then quantified again using the KAPA Library Quantification kit. Every immunoSEQ 96-well plate was sequenced on a separate single-read 150-cycle Illumina NextSeq 550 flow cell. Per the authors' processing: Because the immunoSEQ output held only junctional sequences and lacked quality scores, the filtering could not match the filtering applied to full-length reads. To assign V/J genes and CDR3, sequences were annotated against IMGT germline references using PyIR, a Python wrapper for IgBLAST v1.9. Reads were removed for weak V/J assignments (E-value above 1e-6), missing CDR3, stop codons, out-of-frame junctions, or ambiguous translated residues. V3J clonotypes were defined by identical inferred V gene, J gene, and CDR3 amino acid sequence. The percentage overlap between two repertoires was calculated by dividing the number of shared unique clonotypes by the size of the smaller repertoire. Repertoire richness was assessed with RTK rarefaction, the Chao1 estimator, and Recon v2.1 estimates of unobserved clonotypes. Generation probabilities for all TCRbeta clonotypes obtained by the gDNA method from a few donors were computed using OLGA. TCRdb holds this immuneACCESS table with in-frame rearrangements only. Some clones are missing; in checked studies, unresolved V genes explain under half, and the rest has no known cause. Clonal size and the V and J genes are those of that table, whereas D and trimming came from the DNA. This sample is represented by more than 2 million clones; 80% to 95% of them were singletons. Approximately 1.7% of the sample belongs to the ten largest clones.

Concerning this clone itself: Its antigen specificity is not known. No much larger clone is present one base from it, and per-base qualities are unavailable.

CD8 naive samples consisted of CD45RO-negative cells that were positively selected for CCR7, yielding a CD45RA+CCR7+ population without TemRA cells. Donors were healthy HIV-negative adults with no recently reported acute infections or vaccinations. Every donor was a Caucasian adult residing in Nashville, Tennessee, USA. Blood was obtained by leukapheresis, after which PBMCs were separated by Ficoll-Histopaque density gradient centrifugation and cryopreserved in liquid nitrogen vapor phase. Purity and quantity of every magnetically sorted T cell population were checked by analytical flow cytometry. Each sorted fraction had its genomic DNA isolated and then quantified by UV absorbance on a Nanodrop 2000c. The junction shows trimming of 2 bases on V and 5 bases on J, plus 12 bases between the germline ends. From the cysteine up to the phenylalanine, the CDR3 has a length of 15 residues. CDR3 DNA is the only sequence kept; it has 45 bases, read in frame from the first base.

The rearranged chain carries TRBV23-1 and TRBJ1-4; perhaps TRBD1 is the D gene, with 6 bases matching. TRBV23-1 is given ORF status, its function remaining uncertain. The TCR comes from a young man in good health. Some clones in this sample may be carry-over from other donors' samples. Specimen: naive CD8+ T cells from PBMCs. The cell subset or site label of this sample denotes: CD45RA+CCR7+. The CDR3 region: CASSQSGQINEKLFF. The sequenced DNA is TGCGCCAGCAGTCAAAGCGGACAGATAAATGAAAAACTGTTTTTT.